This T cell receptor (beta chain) was captured by sequencing in a study of T cell changes during pregnancy in multiple sclerosis. CDR1 LGHNA and CDR2 YSLEER come from the germline V gene. V was clipped by 0 bases and J by 14 bases, with 10 bases between them. This CDR3 is built from 11 residues. Sequencing used immunoSEQ multiplex PCR; TCRdb keeps in-frame clones, though not all of them. The sample lists about 44,000 clones, roughly 89% occurring once. The TCR sequence derives from a female donor with multiple sclerosis, enrolled in a pregnancy study. V usage is TRBV4-3 and J usage is TRBJ1-1, with unresolved D. This sample comprised CD4+ T cells from peripheral blood mononuclear cells, obtained in the first trimester of pregnancy. In DNA, the CDR3 is TGCGCCAGCAGCCAAGATCATAGAGCGTTCTTT. Protein: CASSQDHRAFF.